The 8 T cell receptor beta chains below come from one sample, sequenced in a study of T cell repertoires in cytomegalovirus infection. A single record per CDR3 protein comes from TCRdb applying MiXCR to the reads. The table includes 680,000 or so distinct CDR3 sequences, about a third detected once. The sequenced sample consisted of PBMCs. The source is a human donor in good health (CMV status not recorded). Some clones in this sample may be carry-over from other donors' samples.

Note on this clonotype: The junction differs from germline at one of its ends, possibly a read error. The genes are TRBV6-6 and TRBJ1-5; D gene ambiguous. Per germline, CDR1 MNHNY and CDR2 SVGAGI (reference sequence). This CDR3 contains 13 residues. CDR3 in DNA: TGTGCCAGCAGTCCCTCGGAAGTGCAGCCCCAGCAGTTT. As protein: CASSPSEVQPQQF.

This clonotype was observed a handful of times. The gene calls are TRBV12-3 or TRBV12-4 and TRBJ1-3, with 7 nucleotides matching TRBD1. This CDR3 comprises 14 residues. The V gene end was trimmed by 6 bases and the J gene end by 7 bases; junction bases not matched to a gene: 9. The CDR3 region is CASRPTGTANTIYF. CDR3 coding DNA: TGTGCCAGCAGACCGACAGGGACAGCGAACACCATATATTTT.

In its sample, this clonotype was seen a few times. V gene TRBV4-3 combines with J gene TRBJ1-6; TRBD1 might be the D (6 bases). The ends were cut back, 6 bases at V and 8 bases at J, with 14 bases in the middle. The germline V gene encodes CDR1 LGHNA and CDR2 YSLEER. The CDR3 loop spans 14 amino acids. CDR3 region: CASREQGNYSPLHF. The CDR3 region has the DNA TGCGCCAGCAGGGAACAGGGAAATTATTCACCCCTCCACTTT.

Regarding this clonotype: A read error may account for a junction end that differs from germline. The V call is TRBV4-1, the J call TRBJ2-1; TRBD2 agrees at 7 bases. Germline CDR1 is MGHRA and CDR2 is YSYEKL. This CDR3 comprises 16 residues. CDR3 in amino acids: CASSQGWAGVLNEQSF. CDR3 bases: TGCGCCAGCAGCCAAGGTTGGGCGGGGGTCCTGAATGAGCAGTCCTTC.

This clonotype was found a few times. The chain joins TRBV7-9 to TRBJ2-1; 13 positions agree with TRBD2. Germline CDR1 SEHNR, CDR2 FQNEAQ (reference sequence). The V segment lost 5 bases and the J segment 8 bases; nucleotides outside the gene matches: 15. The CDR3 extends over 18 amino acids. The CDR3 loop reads CASSPVPRTSGSIDEQFF. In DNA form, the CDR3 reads TGTGCCAGCAGCCCAGTACCTCGGACTAGCGGGAGTATCGATGAGCAGTTCTTC.

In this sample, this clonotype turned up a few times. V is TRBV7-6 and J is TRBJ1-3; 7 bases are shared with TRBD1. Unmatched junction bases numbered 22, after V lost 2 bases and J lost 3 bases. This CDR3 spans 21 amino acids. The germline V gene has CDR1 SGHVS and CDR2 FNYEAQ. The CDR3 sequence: CASSLPLGTVPGRTLGNTIYF. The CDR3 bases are TGTGCCAGCAGCTTACCGCTCGGGACAGTCCCGGGCCGGACCCTTGGAAACACCATATATTTT.

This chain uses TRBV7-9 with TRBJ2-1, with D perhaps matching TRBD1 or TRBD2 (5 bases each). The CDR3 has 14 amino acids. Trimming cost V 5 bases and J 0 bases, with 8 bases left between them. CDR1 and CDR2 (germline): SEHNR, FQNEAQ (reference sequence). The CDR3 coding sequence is TGTGCCAGCAGCGGGACGGCCTCCTACAATGAGCAGTTCTTC. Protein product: CASSGTASYNEQFF.

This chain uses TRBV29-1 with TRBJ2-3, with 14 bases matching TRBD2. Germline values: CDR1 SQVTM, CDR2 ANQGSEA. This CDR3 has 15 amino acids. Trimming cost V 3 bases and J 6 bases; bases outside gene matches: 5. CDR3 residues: CSVDGLAGGLDTQYF. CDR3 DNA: TGCAGCGTTGACGGACTAGCGGGAGGCCTGGATACGCAGTATTTT.